What follows is one T cell receptor (beta chain) and its context. The data originate from a study of blood T cell repertoires in COVID-19. The overall study: T cells, B-cell-depleted T cells, or PBMCs supplied cDNA or gDNA.

The CDR3 totals 14 residues. The V gene end was trimmed by 4 bases and the J gene end by 1 base; junction bases not matched to a gene: 3. CDR1 and CDR2 (germline): SGHNT, YENEEA. TCRdb's table, derived via immunoSEQ multiplex PCR, lists solely in-frame clones and lacks some. The data show roughly 200,000 clones, 65% to 90% seen once. Material for sequencing was peripheral blood. This clonotype was sampled from a human donor in a cohort sampled during active COVID-19. V usage is TRBV11-3 and J usage is TRBJ1-1; 7 nucleotides match TRBD1. The CDR3 spells CASSSGQPNTEAFF. The CDR3 bases are TGTGCCAGCAGCTCGGGACAGCCGAACACTGAAGCTTTCTTT.